This entry lists 28 T cell receptor beta chains sequenced from one sample in a study of control samples from healthy donors and cancer patients. Produced via immunoSEQ multiplex PCR; TCRdb's table is partial and in-frame only. The sample shows approximately 190,000 clones, and 2.2% sits with its ten largest clones. Sequenced input: blood. These receptors were obtained from a woman aged 25 to 45 in good health.

This sequence joins TRBV6-1 and TRBJ1-2; D is perhaps TRBD1 (5 bases). CDR1 and CDR2 from the germline V gene are MNHNS and SASEGT. CDR3 length equals 13 residues. V shed 1 base and J shed 8 bases, with 11 bases lying between them. The CDR3 DNA follows: TGTGCCAGCAGTGAAGTAGAGAGGGGCGGCTACACCTTC. As protein: CASSEVERGGYTF.

This chain connects TRBV12-5 to TRBJ1-1; D is uncertain. The V and J ends lost 1 base and 1 base respectively, with 1 base between them. The CDR3 spans 12 residues. Germline V lookup: CDR1 LGHNT, CDR2 FRNRAP. The chain's CDR3 is CASGLGNTEAFF. CDR3 in DNA: TGTGCTAGTGGTTTGGGGAACACTGAAGCTTTCTTT.

CDR3 in DNA: TGTGCCAGCAGCCCGACCGGACTCTTGCCTAGGGGGACCCAGTACTTC. Amino acid sequence: CASSPTGLLPRGTQYF. The chain carries TRBV7-8 and TRBJ2-5; D may be TRBD1 or TRBD2 (5 bases each). Trimming cost V 5 bases and J 7 bases, with 23 bases left between them. From germline, CDR1 is SGHVS and CDR2 FQNEAQ. This CDR3 region has 16 residues.

The chain carries TRBV7-9 and TRBJ2-7; 9 bases match TRBD2. Germline lookup yields CDR1 SEHNR and CDR2 FQNEAQ (reference sequence). The CDR3 covers 16 residues. V shed 1 base and J 4 bases; nucleotides not matched to a gene: 8. The DNA for the CDR3 is TGTGCCAGCAGCTTAGGGCGGGGGGGCTTTCGGTACGAGCAGTACTTC. It specifies CASSLGRGGFRYEQYF.

This rearrangement joins TRBV29-1 to TRBJ1-2, with a tentative D call TRBD1 (5 bases). Deletions cut 5 bases from V and 5 bases from J, with 15 bases between. Germline-derived CDR1 and CDR2 are SQVTM and ANQGSEA. The CDR3 loop spans 13 amino acids. The CDR3 DNA follows: TGCAGCGTTCGGCCAGGGTCTGGTTATGGCTACACCTTC. This gives the protein CSVRPGSGYGYTF.

The chain carries TRBV6-4 and TRBJ2-3; TRBD2 matches at 12 bases. With 4 bases clipped from V and 4 bases from J, the junction kept 0 bases outside the gene matches. The CDR3 is 14 amino acids. Germline loops: CDR1 MRHNA, CDR2 SNTAGT. CDR3 amino acids: CASSGLAGADTQYF. DNA of the CDR3: TGTGCCAGCAGTGGACTAGCGGGGGCAGATACGCAGTATTTT.

The V call is TRBV7-2, the J call TRBJ2-7; D not resolved. The V gene's germline CDR1 is SGHTA and CDR2 FQGNSA. Trimming pared 2 bases from V and 3 bases from J, leaving 8 bases between. The CDR3 length is 13 residues. The CDR3 sequence: CASSLSEYYEQYF. As DNA, the CDR3 is TGTGCCAGCAGCTTAAGCGAGTACTACGAGCAGTACTTC.

The chain has TRBV4-1 and TRBJ2-5, with D perhaps TRBD2 (6 bases). Looked up from germline, CDR1 is MGHRA and CDR2 is YSYEKL. The V end lost 3 bases, the J end lost 5 bases, and 13 bases lay between the germline ends. This CDR3 has 14 amino acids. In DNA, the CDR3 is TGCGCCAGCAGCCACGGGCGGGGCCGGGAGACCCAGTACTTC. It translates to CASSHGRGRETQYF.

The chain is built from TRBV11-2 and TRBJ2-1; TRBD2 is a possible D gene (6 bases). The CDR3 runs 14 residues. V was pared by 4 bases and J by 9 bases, with 16 bases between. The germline V gene has CDR1 SGHAT and CDR2 FQNNGV. CDR3 coding DNA: TGTGCCAGCAGCTCCCGGACTAAATCGAGTGAGCAGTTCTTC. As protein: CASSSRTKSSEQFF. Variable domain in full (rest from reference TRBV11-2 and TRBJ2-1): EAGVAQSPRYKIIEKRQSVAFWCNPISGHATLYWYQQILGQGPKLLIQFQNNGVVDDSQLPKDRFSAERLKGVDSTLKIQPAKLEDSAVYLCASSSRTKSSEQFFGPGTRLTVL.

The chain has TRBV19 and TRBJ1-2; TRBD1 agrees at 7 bases. V dropped 7 bases and J dropped 2; count of bases not matched to a gene: 4. This CDR3 spans 13 amino acids. The germline gives CDR1 LNHDA, CDR2 SQIVND (reference sequence). The CDR3 DNA follows: TGTGCCAGTACATCGGGACAGAACTATGGCTACACCTTC. Amino acids: CASTSGQNYGYTF.

V is TRBV6-2 or TRBV6-3 and J is TRBJ1-2; D is unresolved. CDR3 length: 15 residues. The germline V gene encodes CDR1 MNHEY and CDR2 SVGEGT. V lost 6 bases to trimming and J lost 0 bases, with 14 bases between them. Written as DNA, the CDR3 is TGTGCCAGCAGCCAGAGCAGTCGTACTAACTATGGCTACACCTTC. As protein: CASSQSSRTNYGYTF.

The rearrangement links TRBV9 to TRBJ2-3, with 7 bases fitting TRBD2. The CDR3 contains 15 residues. The germline CDR1 and CDR2 sequences are SGDLS and YYNGEE. The J segment lost 0 bases and the V segment lost 3 bases, leaving 4 bases of the junction unmatched. The CDR3 DNA follows: TGTGCCAGCAGCGCCCTCGGGGGGAGCACAGATACGCAGTATTTT. This sequence encodes CASSALGGSTDTQYF.

A note on this clone: This same CDR3 is encoded by further DNA sequences in the sample. For the CDR3, the DNA is TGTGCCAGTTCCTTAACAGGGATCTTAAGAGAGCAGTACTTC. Translating it yields CASSLTGILREQYF. The chain employs TRBV6-5 and TRBJ2-7; weak D call: TRBD1 (6 bases). CDR1 MNHEY and CDR2 SVGAGI come from the germline V gene. V was cut by 9 bases and J by 7 bases, with 22 bases left in between. The CDR3 covers 14 residues.

The V and J genes are TRBV27 and TRBJ2-4; 11 bases are shared with TRBD1. CDR1 and CDR2 (germline): MNHEY, SMNVEV (reference sequence). V lost 5 bases to trimming and J lost 5 bases; unmatched junction nucleotides: 8. The CDR3 contains 16 residues. CDR3 sequence (DNA): TGTGCCAGCAGTCCATGGACAGGGGGCGCCCAAAACATTCAGTACTTC. The encoded protein is CASSPWTGGAQNIQYF.

The rearrangement links TRBV15 to TRBJ2-3, with 8 bases aligning to TRBD2. V was pared by 5 bases and J by 2 bases, with 6 bases of the junction left unmatched. Germline assignment: CDR1 LNHNV and CDR2 YYDKDF (reference sequence). CDR3 length equals 15 residues. In DNA, the CDR3 is TGTGCCACCAGCGGCGGGACTAGTGACACAGATACGCAGTATTTT. This translates into CATSGGTSDTDTQYF.

V usage is TRBV6-2 or TRBV6-3 and J usage is TRBJ2-5; TRBD1 agrees at 10 bases. V was pared by 5 bases and J by 4 bases, with 10 bases of the junction left unmatched. CDR3 length: 16 residues. Per the germline V gene, CDR1 is MNHEY and CDR2 is SVGEGT. The CDR3 nucleotides are TGTGCCAGCAGTAATACTTCCGGGACAGGGGTAGAGACCCAGTACTTC. Translated: CASSNTSGTGVETQYF.

The chain recombines TRBV19 with TRBJ1-4; no reliable D call. Germline CDR1 and CDR2: LNHDA and SQIVND (reference sequence). The CDR3 runs to 11 residues. V was trimmed by 3 bases and J by 11 bases, leaving 7 bases between them. CDR3 nucleotide sequence: TGTGCCAGTAGTATTGATGGGAAACTGTTTTTT. Translated: CASSIDGKLFF. Using reference TRBV19 and TRBJ1-4 for the parts outside the CDR3, the full variable domain is DGGITQSPKYLFRKEGQNVTLSCEQNLNHDAMYWYRQDPGQGLRLIYYSQIVNDFQKGDIAEGYSVSREKKESFPLTVTSAQKNPTAFYLCASSIDGKLFFGSGTQLSVL.

The chain uses TRBV2 and TRBJ2-7; D may be TRBD1 or TRBD2 (5 bases each). This CDR3 has 13 residues. The ends were cut back, 11 bases at V and 1 base at J, with 15 bases in the middle. Looked up from germline, CDR1 is SNHLY and CDR2 is FYNNEI. CDR3 DNA sequence: TGTGCCGTACCCGGGACGGGATCCTACGAGCAGTACTTC. Its translation: CAVPGTGSYEQYF.

V is TRBV2 and J is TRBJ2-7, with unresolved D. Germline-derived CDR1 and CDR2 are SNHLY and FYNNEI. V lost 5 bases, J lost 2 bases, and 7 bases lay in between. This CDR3 contains 12 residues. This CDR3 reads CASSYVPYEQYF. DNA for the CDR3: TGTGCCAGCAGTTACGTCCCCTACGAGCAGTACTTC.

The rearrangement joins TRBV5-4 to TRBJ2-3; 11 positions match TRBD2. There are 15 residues in the CDR3. The V gene's germline CDR1 is SGHNT and CDR2 YYREEE (reference sequence). Trimming cost V 0 bases and J 8 bases; bases outside gene matches: 5. As DNA, the CDR3 is TGTGCCAGCAGCTTGGCGGGGACTAGCGGCCTTACGCAGTATTTT. Residues: CASSLAGTSGLTQYF.

The chain has TRBV6-1 and TRBJ1-1; D not resolved. Germline V gene data show CDR1 as MNHNS and CDR2 as SASEGT. This CDR3 contains 13 residues. V shed 2 bases and J shed 1 base, with 5 bases lying between them. CDR3 residues: CASSETGNTEAFF. The CDR3 nucleotides read TGTGCCAGCAGTGAAACGGGGAACACTGAAGCTTTCTTT.

The chain has TRBV10-2 and TRBJ2-7; D may be TRBD1 (5 bases). Trimming removed 4 bases at V and 3 bases at J, with 13 bases between. The CDR3 covers 14 residues. CDR1 WSHSY and CDR2 SAAADI come from the germline V gene. CDR3 coding DNA: TGCGCCAGCAGTGCTGGCAGGGTGATCTACGAGCAGTACTTC. This gives the protein CASSAGRVIYEQYF.

This chain connects TRBV6-5 to TRBJ2-4; no definite D call. The V and J ends lost 0 bases and 0 bases respectively, with 9 bases between them. This CDR3 region has 16 residues. Germline CDR1 MNHEY, CDR2 SVGAGI. DNA of the CDR3: TGTGCCAGCAGTTACTCGACTCCCTTAGCCAAAAACATTCAGTACTTC. It yields the protein CASSYSTPLAKNIQYF.

The chain couples TRBV12-2 to TRBJ2-3; whether TRBD2, the table's D call, matches the DNA was not checked. TRBV12-2 is a pseudogene. This CDR3 is built from 16 residues. CDR3 amino acids: CASSKMTSVYTDTQYF. Written as DNA, the CDR3 is TGTGCAAGTTCCAAAATGACTAGCGTCTACACAGATACGCAGTATTTT.

The V call is TRBV15, the J call TRBJ1-1; TRBD1 matches 8 bases. This CDR3 comprises 16 residues. Trimming took 1 base from V and 6 from J; bases not matched to a gene: 10. CDR1 and CDR2 (germline): LNHNV, YYDKDF (reference sequence). CDR3 sequence (DNA): TGTGCCACCAGCAGAGGGGCCCACAGGGGGTCTGCTGAAGCTTTCTTT. Encoded protein: CATSRGAHRGSAEAFF.

The chain uses TRBV18 and TRBJ2-7; the match to TRBD1 covers 9 bases. CDR1 and CDR2 from the germline V gene are KGHSH and LQKENI. This CDR3 region has 14 residues. The V segment lost 5 bases and the J segment 2 bases; nucleotides outside the gene matches: 4. The CDR3 bases are TGTGCCAGCTCAACAGGGGGCCTCCCCTACGAGCAGTACTTC. This gives the protein CASSTGGLPYEQYF.

J is TRBJ2-1 and V is TRBV11-3; a weak D match, TRBD2 (7 bases). Per the germline V gene, CDR1 is SGHNT and CDR2 is YENEEA. The CDR3 covers 16 residues. Trimming took off 6 bases at V and 7 bases at J, with 22 bases between the two ends. CDR3 protein: CASSTNGVKGGNEQFF. Here the CDR3 DNA reads TGTGCCAGCAGTACCAACGGGGTTAAGGGGGGGAATGAGCAGTTCTTC. Together with reference TRBV11-3 and TRBJ2-1, the CDR3 gives the full variable domain: EAGVVQSPRYKIIEKKQPVAFWCNPISGHNTLYWYLQNLGQGPELLIRYENEEAVDDSQLPKDRFSAERLKGVDSTLKIQPAELGDSAVYLCASSTNGVKGGNEQFFGPGTRLTVL.

The chain is built from TRBV27 and TRBJ2-1; a possible D gene is TRBD2 (7 bases). V was cut by 0 bases and J by 4 bases, with 13 bases left in between. CDR1 is MNHEY, CDR2 SMNVEV, per germline (reference sequence). This CDR3 is built from 16 residues. DNA of the CDR3: TGTGCCAGCAGTTTATCGAGGGGGGGGCTATACAATGAGCAGTTCTTC. Translation gives CASSLSRGGLYNEQFF.